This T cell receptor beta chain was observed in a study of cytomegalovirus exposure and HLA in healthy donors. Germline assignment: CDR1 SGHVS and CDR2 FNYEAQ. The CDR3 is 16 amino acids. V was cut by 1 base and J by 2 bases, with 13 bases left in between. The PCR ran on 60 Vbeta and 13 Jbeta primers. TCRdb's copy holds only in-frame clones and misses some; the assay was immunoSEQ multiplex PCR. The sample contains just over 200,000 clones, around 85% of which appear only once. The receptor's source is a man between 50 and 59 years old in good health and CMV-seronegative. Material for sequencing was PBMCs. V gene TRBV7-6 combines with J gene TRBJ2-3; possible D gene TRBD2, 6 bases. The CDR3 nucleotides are TGTGCCAGCAGCTTAGGTAGCGGAAAACCCACAGATACGCAGTATTTT. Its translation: CASSLGSGKPTDTQYF.